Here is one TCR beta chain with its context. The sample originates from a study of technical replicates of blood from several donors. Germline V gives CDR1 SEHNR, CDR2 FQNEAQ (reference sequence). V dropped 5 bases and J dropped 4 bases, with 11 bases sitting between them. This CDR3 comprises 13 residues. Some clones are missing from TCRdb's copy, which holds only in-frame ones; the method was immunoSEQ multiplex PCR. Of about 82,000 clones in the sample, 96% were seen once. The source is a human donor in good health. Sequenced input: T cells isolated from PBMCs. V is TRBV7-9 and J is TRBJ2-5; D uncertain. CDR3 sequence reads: CASSLSQLETQYF. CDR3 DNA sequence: TGTGCCAGCAGCCTTTCCCAGTTAGAGACCCAGTACTTC.